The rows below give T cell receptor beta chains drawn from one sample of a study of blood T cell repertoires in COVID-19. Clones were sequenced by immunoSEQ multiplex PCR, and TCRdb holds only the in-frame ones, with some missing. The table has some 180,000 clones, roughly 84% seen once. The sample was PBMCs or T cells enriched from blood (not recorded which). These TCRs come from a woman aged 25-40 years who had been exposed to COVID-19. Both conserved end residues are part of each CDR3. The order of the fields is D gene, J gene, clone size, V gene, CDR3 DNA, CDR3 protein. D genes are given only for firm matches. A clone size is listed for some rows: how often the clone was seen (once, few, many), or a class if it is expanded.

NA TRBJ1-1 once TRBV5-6 TGTGCCAGCAGATCTACTCAGAACACTGAAGCTTTCTTT CASRSTQNTEAFF
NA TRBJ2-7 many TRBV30 TGTGCCTCGGACATTAAATACGAGCAGTACTTC CASDIKYEQYF
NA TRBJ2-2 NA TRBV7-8 TGTGCCAGCAGCGGCTCAAACACCGGGGAGCTGTTTTTT CASSGSNTGELFF
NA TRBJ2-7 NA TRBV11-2 TGTGCCAGCAGCCCCAGAGGGGGGGGCGTCATGAACGAGCAGTACTTC CASSPRGGGVMNEQYF
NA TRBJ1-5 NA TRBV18 TGTGCCAGCTCACTGGAGTTCCACGGCAATCAGCCCCAGCATTTT CASSLEFHGNQPQHF
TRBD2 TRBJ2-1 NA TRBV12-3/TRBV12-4 TGTGCCAGCAGTTCGTTTTTAGCGGGGGGGCAGTTCTTC CASSSFLAGGQFF
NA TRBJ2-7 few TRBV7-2 TGTGCCAGCTCTCCCGGCAGGGGCACTTACGAGCAGTACTTC CASSPGRGTYEQYF
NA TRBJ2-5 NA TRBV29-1 TGCAGCGTTGCCCGCCGTCTCGGGGGGCGGGAGACCCAGTACTTC CSVARRLGGRETQYF
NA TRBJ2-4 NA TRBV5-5 TGTGCCAGCAGCCCCACCTTCACAGGGCTAGCCAAAAACATTCAGTACTTC CASSPTFTGLAKNIQYF
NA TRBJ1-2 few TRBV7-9 TGTGCCAGCAGCGAAGGAAGAGGTTATGGCTACACCTTC CASSEGRGYGYTF
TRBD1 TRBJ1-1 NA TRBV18 TGTGCCAGCTCACCACTTCCAGGGGGCAGTGAAGCTTTCTTT CASSPLPGGSEAFF
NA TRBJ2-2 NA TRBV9 TGTGCCAGCAGCGTAGACCTAGGAGGGAACACCGGGGAGCTGTTTTTT CASSVDLGGNTGELFF
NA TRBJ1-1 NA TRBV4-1 TGCGCCAGCAGCCAAGGGGGACATGTGAACACTGAAGCTTTCTTT CASSQGGHVNTEAFF
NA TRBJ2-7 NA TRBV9 TGTGCCAGCAGCGTGGGGCTAGGGGCTTCCTACGAGCAGTACTTC CASSVGLGASYEQYF
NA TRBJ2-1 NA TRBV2 TGTGCCAGCAGTGTTTTAGGGGGACGGACAGAATACTACAATGAGCAGTTCTTC CASSVLGGRTEYYNEQFF
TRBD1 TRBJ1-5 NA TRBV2 TGTGCCAGCAGAGACAGGGGCAATCAGCCCCAGCATTTT CASRDRGNQPQHF
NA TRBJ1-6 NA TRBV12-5 TGTGCTAGTGGTTTGTCTTTTCAGGGATCAATCGAGCTCCACTTT CASGLSFQGSIELHF
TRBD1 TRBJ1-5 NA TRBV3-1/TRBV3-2 TGTGCCAGCAGCCATAATCGCAGGGGGCATCAGCCCCAGCATTTT CASSHNRRGHQPQHF
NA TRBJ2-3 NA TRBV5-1 TGCGCCAGCAGCAAAAAACCGGGACACTCTAGCACAGATACGCAGTATTTT CASSKKPGHSSTDTQYF
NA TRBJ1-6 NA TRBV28 TGTGCCAGCAGCTCGAATTCACCCCTCCACTTT CASSSNSPLHF
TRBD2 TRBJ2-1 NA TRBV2 TGTGCCAGCAGGGCTAGCGGCTCGCGCAATGAGCAGTTCTTC CASRASGSRNEQFF
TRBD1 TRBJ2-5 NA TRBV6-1 TGTGCCAGCAGTGCACCGACAGGGGGCAAACGCGGACTTCAAGAGACCCAGTACTTC CASSAPTGGKRGLQETQYF
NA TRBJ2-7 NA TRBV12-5 TGTGCTAGTGGTTCCTACTACGAGCAGTACTTC CASGSYYEQYF
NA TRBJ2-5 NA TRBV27 TGTGCCAGCAGTTCTCCCGGGACAACCCACCGAGGGGCCCAGTACTTC CASSSPGTTHRGAQYF
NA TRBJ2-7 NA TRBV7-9 TGTGCCAGCAGCAGCGAGAGGGGTTACAGGGCATCCTACGAGCAGTACTTC CASSSERGYRASYEQYF
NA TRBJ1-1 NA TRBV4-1 TGCGCCAGCAGCCAGTCTGCGGACACTGAAGCTTTCTTT CASSQSADTEAFF
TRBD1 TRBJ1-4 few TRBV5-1 TGCGCCAGCAGCTTAAATTCGGGACAGGCGACTGAAAAACTGTTTTTT CASSLNSGQATEKLFF
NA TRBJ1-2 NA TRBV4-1 TGCGCCAGCAGCCAAGAAGACGGCGGAACCTATGGCTACACCTTC CASSQEDGGTYGYTF
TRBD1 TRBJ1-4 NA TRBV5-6 TGTGCCAGCAGACCACAGGGGGCAGGTGAAAAACTGTTTTTT CASRPQGAGEKLFF
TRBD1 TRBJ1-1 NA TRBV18 TGTGCCAGCTCACCTCGGACAGGGGGGAAGAACACTGAAGCTTTCTTT CASSPRTGGKNTEAFF
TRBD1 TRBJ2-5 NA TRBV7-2 TGTGCCAGCAGCGCACAGGGGCTTGTTGATCAAGAGACCCAGTACTTC CASSAQGLVDQETQYF
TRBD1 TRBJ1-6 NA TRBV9 TGTGCCAGCAGCTGGGGGGGACAGGGAGGGTCACCCCTCCACTTT CASSWGGQGGSPLHF
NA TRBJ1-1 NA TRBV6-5 TGTGCCAGCAGACGTGGACAGCTGAACACTGAAGCTTTCTTT CASRRGQLNTEAFF
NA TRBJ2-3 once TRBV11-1 TGTGCCAGCAGCTCCCATAGCGTGGCAGATACGCAGTATTTT CASSSHSVADTQYF
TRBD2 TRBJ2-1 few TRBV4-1 TGCGCCAGCAGCCGCAGCGGGGAGACCAATGAGCAGTTCTTC CASSRSGETNEQFF
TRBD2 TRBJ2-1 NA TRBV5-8 TGTGCCAGCAGCTTCGGCGGGGGGGCCAAAAATGAGCAGTTCTTC CASSFGGGAKNEQFF
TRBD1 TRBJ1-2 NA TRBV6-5 TGTGCCAGCAGTTCTTTCGGCAGGGGGGATGGCTACACCTTC CASSSFGRGDGYTF
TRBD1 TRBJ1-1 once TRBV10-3 TGTGCCATCAGGGGGGACAGGGGGAACACTGAAGCTTTCTTT CAIRGDRGNTEAFF
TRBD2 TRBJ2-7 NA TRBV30 TGTGCCTGGAGTGCTAGCGGGATAATCGACGAGCAGTACTTC CAWSASGIIDEQYF
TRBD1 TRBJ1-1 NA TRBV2 TGTGCCAGCTCGGGGGCTTACCAAACAGGGGGAGCTTTCTTT CASSGAYQTGGAFF
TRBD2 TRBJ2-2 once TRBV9 TGTGCCAGCAGCGAGCCCAGCAGCGGGGGAACCGGGGAGCTGTTTTTT CASSEPSSGGTGELFF
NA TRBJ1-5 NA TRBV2 TGTGCCAGCAGAAAGGCATCTACGGGACAGCCCCAGCATTTT CASRKASTGQPQHF
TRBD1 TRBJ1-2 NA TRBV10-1 TGCGCCAGCAGGCAGGGGGCGTCGTTCTACACCTTC CASRQGASFYTF
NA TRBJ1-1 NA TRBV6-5 TGTGCCAGCAGTTACTCTCCAGGGAAGGCCACTGAAGCTTTCTTT CASSYSPGKATEAFF
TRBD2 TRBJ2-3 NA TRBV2 TGTGCCAGCAGTGAACGGGTATTGGGACTAGCGGGGGGGCGCTACACAGATACGCAGTATTTT CASSERVLGLAGGRYTDTQYF
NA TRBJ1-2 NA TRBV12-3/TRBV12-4 TGTGCCAGCAGCCGGGACACCTATGGCTACACCTTC CASSRDTYGYTF
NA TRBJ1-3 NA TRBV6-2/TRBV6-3 TGTGCCAGCAGTTACCCCCGAACAGGCGGAACTCGCTCTGGAAACACCATATATTTT CASSYPRTGGTRSGNTIYF
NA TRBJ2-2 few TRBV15 TGTGCCACCAGCAGAGATCGCCGGGATGGCGGGGAGCTGTTTTTT CATSRDRRDGGELFF
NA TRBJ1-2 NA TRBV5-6 TGTGCCAGCAGCTTGGACAGGAGCTATGGCTACACCTTC CASSLDRSYGYTF
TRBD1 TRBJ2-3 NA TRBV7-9 TGTGCCAGCAGCTTCGGACAGGGGGAGGCAGATACGCAGTATTTT CASSFGQGEADTQYF
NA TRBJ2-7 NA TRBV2 TGTGCCAGTCTAAAGGACAGGCAGTACTTC CASLKDRQYF
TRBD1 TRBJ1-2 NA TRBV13 TGTGCCAGCAGCTTTTTTTCAGGGGGCGTCGGCTACACCTTC CASSFFSGGVGYTF
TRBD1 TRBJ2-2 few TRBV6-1 TGTGCCAGCAGTGAGGGACAGGGGGCTTATTCCGGGGAGCTGTTTTTT CASSEGQGAYSGELFF
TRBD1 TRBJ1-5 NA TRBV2 TGTGCCAGCAGGGGGACAGTAGATAGCAATCAGCCCCAGCATTTT CASRGTVDSNQPQHF
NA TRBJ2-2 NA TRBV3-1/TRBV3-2 TGTGCCAGCAGCCAAATAACAGCCTACACCGGGGAGCTGTTTTTT CASSQITAYTGELFF